This passage covers 17 T cell receptor beta chains from one sample sequenced in a study of blood T cell repertoires in COVID-19. TCRdb's copy holds only in-frame clones and misses some; the assay was immunoSEQ multiplex PCR. The sample includes more than 150,000 clones, approximately 80% of them seen just once. Specimen: PBMCs or T cells enriched from blood (not recorded which). Receptors originate from a woman aged 60-70 years who had recovered from COVID-19.

The genes are TRBV6-6 and TRBJ2-7; TRBD2 aligns across 15 bases. V lost 5 bases, J lost 4 bases, and 9 bases stayed unmatched. This CDR3 contains 17 residues. Germline values: CDR1 MNHNY, CDR2 SVGAGI (reference sequence). The CDR3 DNA reads as TGTGCCAGCAGTCGGACTAGCGGGGGGGCTCGTGGGTACGAGCAGTACTTC. This translates into CASSRTSGGARGYEQYF.

The chain employs TRBV6-1 and TRBJ2-3; 9 positions agree with TRBD2. Germline CDR1 MNHNS, CDR2 SASEGT. Trimming removed 2 bases from V and 5 bases from J; junction bases left unmatched: 11. This CDR3 spans 17 amino acids. The CDR3 region has the DNA TGTGCCAGCAGTGAATGGACTAGCGCCCAAGGGATAGATACGCAGTATTTT. It codes for CASSEWTSAQGIDTQYF.

The rearrangement uses TRBV6-1 and TRBJ1-2; 9 nucleotides align to TRBD1. The CDR3 sequence is 14 residues long. The germline V gene has CDR1 MNHNS and CDR2 SASEGT. Trimming at V came to 2 bases and at J to 7 bases, leaving 5 bases not matched to a gene. DNA for the CDR3: TGTGCCAGCAGTGAACCGGGACAGGGAGGTGGCTACACCTTC. Its translation is CASSEPGQGGGYTF.

V and J are TRBV19 and TRBJ2-5, with 16 positions matching TRBD2. The CDR3 runs 18 residues. V dropped 6 bases and J dropped 5; count of bases not matched to a gene: 12. Per the germline V gene, CDR1 is LNHDA and CDR2 is SQIVND (reference sequence). Here the CDR3 DNA reads TGTGCCAGTAGCAAGGCCGGGACTAGCGGGGGGGCGGAGGAGACCCAGTACTTC. Translated: CASSKAGTSGGAEETQYF.

The genes are TRBV4-1 and TRBJ2-1; TRBD2 aligns across 13 bases. Trimming removed 1 base from V and 6 bases from J; junction bases left unmatched: 9. The CDR3 runs 18 residues. CDR1 is MGHRA, CDR2 YSYEKL, per germline. CDR3 sequence (DNA): TGCGCCAGCAGCCAAGTGGTTGCCCGACTAGCGGGAGGCAATGAGCAGTTCTTC. Protein sequence: CASSQVVARLAGGNEQFF.

The rearrangement links TRBV11-1 to TRBJ2-7, with 7 bases matching TRBD2. Trimming removed 2 bases from V and 3 bases from J; junction bases left unmatched: 4. Germline CDR1 SGHAT, CDR2 FQDESV (reference sequence). This CDR3 has 14 amino acids. The CDR3 DNA sequence: TGTGCCAGCAGCTTATCGCCTAGCGGCTACGAGCAGTACTTC. It encodes CASSLSPSGYEQYF.

The genes are TRBV18 and TRBJ1-1; D may be TRBD1 (6 bases). This CDR3 has 15 residues. V was shortened by 5 bases and J by 0 bases, with 13 bases between the two germline ends. Germline V lookup: CDR1 KGHSH, CDR2 LQKENI. CDR3 region: CASSFTGQMNTEAFF. CDR3 in DNA: TGTGCCAGCTCATTCACGGGACAAATGAACACTGAAGCTTTCTTT.

V is TRBV6-5 and J is TRBJ2-7; 8 nucleotides align to TRBD2. Unmatched junction bases numbered 7, after V lost 6 bases and J lost 6 bases. Germline V gene data show CDR1 as MNHEY and CDR2 as SVGAGI. This CDR3 is 13 amino acids long. CDR3 amino acids: CASRVRGASEQYF. CDR3 nucleotide sequence: TGTGCCAGCAGGGTGCGGGGGGCTTCCGAGCAGTACTTC.

This sequence joins TRBV5-1 and TRBJ1-4; unclear D gene. Germline V CDR1 and CDR2: SGHRS, YFSETQ. Trimming removed 7 bases at V and 3 bases at J, with 10 bases between. CDR3 size: 13 residues. The CDR3 DNA follows: TGCGCCAGCCCTATGGTGTCTAATGAAAAACTGTTTTTT. Its protein product is CASPMVSNEKLFF.

The rearrangement uses TRBV6-1 and TRBJ2-3; tentatively, D is TRBD1 (5 bases). The CDR3 spans 14 residues. CDR1 and CDR2 (germline): MNHNS, SASEGT. V was clipped by 2 bases and J by 3 bases, with 9 bases between them. CDR3 loop: CASSELQVTDTQYF. In DNA form, the CDR3 reads TGTGCCAGCAGTGAACTACAGGTTACAGATACGCAGTATTTT.

V and J are TRBV5-4 and TRBJ2-3; possible D gene TRBD2, 5 bases. Germline CDR1 SGHNT, CDR2 YYREEE (reference sequence). V lost 2 bases, J lost 2 bases, and 15 bases lay in between. The CDR3 covers 16 residues. CDR3 region: CASSLRLQRDTDTQYF. DNA for the CDR3: TGTGCCAGCAGCTTAAGGTTGCAGAGGGACACAGATACGCAGTATTTT. Full variable domain (rest looked up from reference TRBV5-4 and TRBJ2-3): ETGVTQSPTHLIKTRGQQVTLRCSSQSGHNTVSWYQQALGQGPQFIFQYYREEENGRGNFPPRFSGLQFPNYSSELNVNALELDDSALYLCASSLRLQRDTDTQYFGPGTRLTVL.

V and J are TRBV6-2 or TRBV6-3 and TRBJ2-4, with D possibly TRBD1 on 5 matching bases. The germline V gene has CDR1 MNHEY and CDR2 SVGEGT. Trimming cost V 2 bases and J 0 bases, with 17 bases left between them. The CDR3 has 18 residues. The CDR3 coding sequence is TGTGCCAGCAGTTACAAGATATTAGACAGCCTAGCCAAAAACATTCAGTACTTC. It is translated as CASSYKILDSLAKNIQYF.

The chain combines TRBV24-1 with TRBJ2-2, with 8 bases that match TRBD2. This CDR3 has 17 amino acids. V was clipped by 3 bases and J by 0 bases; unmatched bases: 5. Germline values: CDR1 KGHDR, CDR2 SFDVKD. CDR3 in DNA: TGTGCCACCAGTGATCCCGGGGGGGCTACGAACACCGGGGAGCTGTTTTTT. Protein sequence: CATSDPGGATNTGELFF.

This rearrangement joins TRBV5-1 to TRBJ2-3, with 7 bases matching TRBD1. The germline gives CDR1 SGHRS, CDR2 YFSETQ. Germline trimming cut 2 bases from V and 0 bases from J; bases unmatched to any gene: 3. The CDR3 is 15 amino acids. This CDR3 is CASSLGQASTDTQYF. DNA of the CDR3: TGCGCCAGCAGCTTAGGACAGGCGAGCACAGATACGCAGTATTTT. Combining the CDR3 with reference TRBV5-1 and TRBJ2-3 gives the whole variable domain KAGVTQTPRYLIKTRGQQVTLSCSPISGHRSVSWYQQTPGQGLQFLFEYFSETQRNKGNFPGRFSGRQFSNSRSEMNVSTLELGDSALYLCASSLGQASTDTQYFGPGTRLTVL.

V usage is TRBV5-1 and J usage is TRBJ2-5; D not certain. The CDR3 is 12 amino acids. The V gene's germline CDR1 is SGHRS and CDR2 YFSETQ. V gave up 3 bases and J gave up 5 bases, with 8 bases separating them. As DNA, the CDR3 is TGCGCCAGCAGCTCCCGGTATGAGACCCAGTACTTC. Translation gives CASSSRYETQYF. Based on the CDR3 plus reference TRBV5-1 and TRBJ2-5, the full variable domain is KAGVTQTPRYLIKTRGQQVTLSCSPISGHRSVSWYQQTPGQGLQFLFEYFSETQRNKGNFPGRFSGRQFSNSRSEMNVSTLELGDSALYLCASSSRYETQYFGPGTRLLVL.

This clone is a singleton in its sample. The chain employs TRBV5-1 and TRBJ2-5, with TRBD1 identical over 8 bases. The CDR3 consists of 14 residues. Per germline, CDR1 SGHRS and CDR2 YFSETQ. V lost 4 bases to trimming and J lost 3 bases; unmatched junction nucleotides: 5. CDR3 in amino acids: CASSRADREETQYF. CDR3 in DNA: TGCGCCAGCAGCCGGGCGGACAGGGAAGAGACCCAGTACTTC.

The V gene is TRBV6-5, the J gene TRBJ1-6; D gene ambiguous. The CDR3 totals 14 residues. Trimming removed 5 bases from V and 6 bases from J, with 11 bases in between. Germline V gene data show CDR1 as MNHEY and CDR2 as SVGAGI. CDR3: CASSRRGSNSPLHF. CDR3 nucleotide sequence: TGTGCCAGCAGTCGGCGGGGTAGTAATTCACCCCTCCACTTT.